Presented here are 16 T cell receptor beta chains from one specimen sequenced in a study of shared clonotypes between healthy human individuals. The assay was immunoSEQ multiplex PCR, and TCRdb's table has in-frame clones only and misses some. The data show 150,000 to 200,000 clones, with 85% to 95% seen just once and 0.067% held by the top ten. The sample taken for sequencing was naive CD4+ T cells sorted from blood. Noted subset: CD45RA+ positively selected. The receptors were gathered from a woman aged 25 to 39 in good health.

The chain combines TRBV6-6 with TRBJ2-5; 7 bases align to TRBD1. The J call may be faulty, since TRBJ2-7 better matches the DNA end. Germline loops: CDR1 MNHNY, CDR2 SVGAGI (reference sequence). The CDR3 is 15 amino acids. The DNA for the CDR3 is TGTGCCAGCAGTTACTTGCGGACAGGAGGAAACGAGCAGTACTTC. Translated, it gives CASSYLRTGGNEQYF.

This chain links TRBV19 with TRBJ1-1, with D possibly matching TRBD1 (5 bases). V was cut by 1 base and J by 0 bases, with 9 bases left in between. The CDR3 has 15 amino acids. CDR1 is LNHDA and CDR2 is SQIVND in the germline V gene (reference sequence). The CDR3 reads CASSIATGVNTEAFF. The CDR3 nucleotides are TGTGCCAGTAGTATAGCAACGGGGGTGAACACTGAAGCTTTCTTT.

CDR3 residues: CASSDINKSSGSYEQYF. Here the CDR3 DNA reads TGTGCCAGCAGTGATATTAATAAGTCTAGCGGGAGCTACGAGCAGTACTTC. The chain recombines TRBV6-4 with TRBJ2-5; TRBD2 matches at 10 bases. The J call is doubtful: the DNA matches TRBJ2-7 better. Germline assignment: CDR1 MRHNA and CDR2 SNTAGT. This CDR3 contains 17 residues.

This clone has only one observation. The chain is built from TRBV11-3 and TRBJ2-2; D might be TRBD2 (6 bases). The CDR3 is 17 amino acids. Trimming left V 3 bases short and J 4 bases short, with 18 bases between. Per the germline V gene, CDR1 is SGHNT and CDR2 is YENEEA. The CDR3 here is CASSFHSFGGATGELFF. CDR3 coding DNA: TGTGCCAGCAGCTTTCACAGCTTCGGGGGTGCCACCGGGGAGCTGTTTTTT.

The chain recombines TRBV5-4 with TRBJ2-5; possible D gene TRBD2, 5 bases. CDR1 is SGHNT, CDR2 YYREEE, per germline (reference sequence). Trimming cost V 2 bases and J 11 bases, with 10 bases left between them. This CDR3 is built from 11 residues. CDR3 in DNA: TGTGCCAGCAGCTTATCGAGGGAGCAGTACTTC. It codes for CASSLSREQYF. Full variable domain (outside the CDR3, taken from reference TRBV5-4 and TRBJ2-5): ETGVTQSPTHLIKTRGQQVTLRCSSQSGHNTVSWYQQALGQGPQFIFQYYREEENGRGNFPPRFSGLQFPNYSSELNVNALELDDSALYLCASSLSREQYFGPGTRLLVL.

The chain carries TRBV28 and TRBJ2-7, with 10 bases lining up with TRBD1. This CDR3 has 14 residues. The V gene end was trimmed by 7 bases and the J gene end by 3 bases; junction bases not matched to a gene: 6. Germline CDR1 reads MDHEN; CDR2 reads SYDVKM. The chain's CDR3 is CASTPWTGGYEQYF. CDR3 DNA: TGTGCCAGCACTCCCTGGACAGGGGGCTACGAGCAGTACTTC.

The chain uses TRBV18 and TRBJ2-5; TRBD1 matches 10 bases. The J call could be wrong; TRBJ2-7 is a better fit for the DNA end. The CDR3 runs 15 residues. CDR1 is KGHSH and CDR2 is LQKENI in the germline V gene. The CDR3 DNA reads TGTGCCAGCTCAGGCATCGGGACAGGGGCCTACGAGCAGTACTTC. Its translation: CASSGIGTGAYEQYF.

V and J are TRBV6-1 and TRBJ1-5; a possible D gene is TRBD1 (5 bases). CDR1 is MNHNS and CDR2 is SASEGT in the germline V gene. The CDR3 length is 14 residues. Trimming took off 7 bases at V and 5 bases at J, with 15 bases between the two ends. The CDR3 protein is CASKGHSQYQPQHF. The DNA of the CDR3 is TGTGCCAGCAAGGGGCACTCCCAGTATCAGCCCCAGCATTTT.

The rearrangement uses TRBV29-1 and TRBJ2-1; 7 nucleotides line up with TRBD1. Germline V CDR1 and CDR2: SQVTM, ANQGSEA. V trimming: 7 bases; J trimming: 9 bases; junction bases outside the gene matches: 9. This CDR3 is built from 12 residues. CDR3 in amino acids: CSGLRQGPEQFF. The DNA of the CDR3 is TGCAGCGGATTAAGACAGGGCCCTGAGCAGTTCTTC.

The chain combines TRBV5-1 with TRBJ2-5; 9 bases align to TRBD1. The J call is in doubt because the DNA end fits TRBJ2-7 better. This CDR3 is 14 amino acids long. CDR1 is SGHRS and CDR2 is YFSETQ in the germline V gene. CDR3 nucleotides: TGCGCCAGCAGCCCAGGACAGGGGCTCCACGAGCAGTACTTC. It specifies CASSPGQGLHEQYF.

As to this clone: Other DNA sequences within the sample encode an identical CDR3. The genes are TRBV5-1 and TRBJ1-2; D might be TRBD1 (5 bases). V dropped 7 bases and J dropped 8 bases, with 21 bases sitting between them. CDR1 is SGHRS and CDR2 is YFSETQ in the germline V gene. This CDR3 spans 14 amino acids. CDR3: CASGLREGLGGYTF. The CDR3 DNA reads as TGCGCCAGCGGCCTCAGGGAAGGGCTCGGCGGCTACACCTTC. The full variable domain, in which reference TRBV5-1 and TRBJ1-2 provide the parts outside the CDR3, is KAGVTQTPRYLIKTRGQQVTLSCSPISGHRSVSWYQQTPGQGLQFLFEYFSETQRNKGNFPGRFSGRQFSNSRSEMNVSTLELGDSALYLCASGLREGLGGYTFGSGTRLTVV.

This clone was picked up one time. The CDR3 coding sequence is TGTGCCAGCAGCGTACTTCTTGAAGCTTTCTTT. Protein sequence: CASSVLLEAFF. V and J are TRBV28 and TRBJ1-1, with D uncertain. Looked up from germline, CDR1 is MDHEN and CDR2 is SYDVKM. V was trimmed by 6 bases and J by 7 bases, leaving 9 bases between them. CDR3 length: 11 residues.

The chain uses TRBV5-4 and TRBJ2-5; D could derive from TRBD1 or TRBD2 (5 bases each). The J call may be in error: the DNA end matches TRBJ2-7 better. The CDR3 covers 15 residues. The germline V gene has CDR1 SGHNT and CDR2 YYREEE (reference sequence). The CDR3 region has the DNA TGTGCCAGCAGCTCCAGCCGGGACCCTCCCTACGAGCAGTACTTC. As protein: CASSSSRDPPYEQYF.

This chain connects TRBV28 to TRBJ1-3; the D is unclear. Trimming stripped 6 bases from V and 0 bases from J, with 18 bases between. CDR1 and CDR2 from the germline V gene are MDHEN and SYDVKM. There are 17 residues in the CDR3. This chain's CDR3 is CASRGGDMPSSGNTIYF. DNA of the CDR3: TGTGCCAGCAGGGGCGGCGACATGCCTAGCTCTGGAAACACCATATATTTT.

This chain links TRBV27 with TRBJ2-3, with D uncertain. V shed 3 bases and J shed 0 bases, with 10 bases lying between them. The CDR3 runs 15 residues. Per germline, CDR1 MNHEY and CDR2 SMNVEV (reference sequence). CDR3 region: CASSFDGTSTDTQYF. CDR3 DNA: TGTGCCAGCAGTTTTGACGGAACTAGCACAGATACGCAGTATTTT.

CDR3 nucleotides: TGTGCCAGCAGTTTAATTGCAACTCAGCCCCAGCATTTT. Its protein product is CASSLIATQPQHF. This chain joins TRBV28 and TRBJ1-5; D unclear. The V end was cut by 2 bases, the J end by 6 bases, with 8 bases between. This CDR3 contains 13 residues. The germline V gene has CDR1 MDHEN and CDR2 SYDVKM.